The 6 T cell receptor beta chains below all came from one sample that was sequenced in a study of OX40 agonist ivuxolimab in advanced cancers. Here immunoSEQ multiplex PCR was the method, and the copy in TCRdb shows in-frame clones only, minus some. The sample holds 30,000 or so clones; more than 60% are singletons and the top ten take 13% to 15%. The source was CD4+ or CD8+ T cells sorted from blood, collected in a trial of the OX40 agonist ivuxolimab. The receptors shown here come from an adult with an advanced solid tumor such as melanoma, head and neck, liver or kidney cancer.

CDR3 sequence: CASSDRNGDEKLFF. CDR3 sequence (DNA): TGCGCCAGCAGTGATAGAAACGGGGATGAAAAACTGTTTTTT. The rearrangement uses TRBV10-2 and TRBJ1-4; D ambiguous. CDR1 and CDR2 from the germline V gene are WSHSY and SAAADI. Deletions cut 3 bases from V and 6 bases from J, with 11 bases between. The CDR3 runs 14 residues.

The chain joins TRBV7-6 to TRBJ2-3, with 13 bases matching TRBD2. Germline loops: CDR1 SGHVS, CDR2 FNYEAQ. V lost 4 bases to trimming and J lost 5 bases; unmatched junction nucleotides: 3. The CDR3 loop spans 15 amino acids. CDR3 protein: CASSSRLAGGDTQYF. CDR3 DNA: TGTGCCAGCAGCTCACGACTAGCGGGAGGAGATACGCAGTATTTT.

J is TRBJ2-5 and V is TRBV5-1; D is possibly TRBD1 or TRBD2 (5 bases each). The CDR3 extends over 15 amino acids. Trimming took 8 bases from V and 4 from J, leaving 21 bases between them. The germline V gene encodes CDR1 SGHRS and CDR2 YFSETQ. The CDR3 loop is CASPAPGALGETQYF. For the CDR3, the DNA is TGCGCCAGTCCGGCCCCCGGGGCCCTAGGAGAGACCCAGTACTTC.

The chain is built from TRBV13 and TRBJ2-5, with 9 bases aligning to TRBD1. This CDR3 spans 12 amino acids. Germline V gives CDR1 PRHDT, CDR2 FYEKMQ (reference sequence). The trim removed 10 bases at V and 2 bases at J, leaving 2 bases unmatched. CDR3 coding DNA: TGTGCCATTGGGACAGGGCAAGAGACCCAGTACTTC. This encodes CAIGTGQETQYF.

This chain connects TRBV30 to TRBJ2-7; 9 nucleotides align to TRBD1. After removal of 6 bases from V and 5 bases from J, the junction contained 11 bases not matched to a gene. The length of the CDR3 is 14 residues. CDR1 is GTSNPN and CDR2 is SVGIG in the germline V gene (reference sequence). CDR3 sequence (DNA): TGTGCCTGCGGGGACAGGGTGTTTTTCGACGAGCAGTACTTC. Its translation is CACGDRVFFDEQYF. The whole variable domain, filled in from reference TRBV30 and TRBJ2-7, reads SQTIHQWPATLVQPVGSPLSLECTVEGTSNPNLYWYRQAAGRGLQLLFYSVGIGQISSEVPQNLSASRPQDRQFILSSKKLLLSDSGFYLCACGDRVFFDEQYFGPGTRLTVT.

The chain carries TRBV18 and TRBJ1-2; possible D gene TRBD1, 5 bases. Trimming left V 3 bases short and J 8 bases short, with 13 bases between. Per the germline V gene, CDR1 is KGHSH and CDR2 is LQKENI. CDR3 length: 13 amino acids. The CDR3 DNA reads TGTGCCAGCTCACCTAGCAGGGACCGGGGCTACACCTTC. Protein product: CASSPSRDRGYTF.